Detailed here is one T cell receptor (beta chain). Its antigen is unknown. The CDR3 extends over 14 amino acids. Germline V gene data show CDR1 as MNHEY and CDR2 as SVGEGT. The trim removed 7 bases at V and 1 base at J, leaving 7 bases unmatched. The protocol attached unique molecular identifiers to individual cDNA molecules. TCRdb fed the 5' RACE reads into MiXCR, producing one record per CDR3 protein. The sample includes around 77,000 distinct CDR3 sequences, over 9.5% seen only once; the top ten take around 8%. These data belong to a study of early T cells in non-severe SARS-CoV-2 infection. Study details: Alpha and beta chains were unpaired, from unsorted whole-blood bulk RNA. General study results and limits: In VDJdb matching, anti-spike CD8 responses were favored while private and CD4 specificities went missing.

The sequence was obtained from an adult who was a healthcare worker with PCR-confirmed SARS-CoV-2 infection or an uninfected control (not recorded which). The starting material was whole blood, obtained at baseline. The genes are TRBV6-2 or TRBV6-3 and TRBJ2-7; 7 bases match TRBD1. CDR3 DNA sequence: TGTGCCAGCACTACCCGGGACAGATCCTACGAGCAGTACTTC. Amino acids: CASTTRDRSYEQYF.